The rows below give T cell receptor beta chains drawn from one sample of a study of cytomegalovirus exposure and HLA in healthy donors. Libraries were prepared by immunoSEQ multiplex PCR; TCRdb keeps only in-frame clonotypes and omits some of them. The table includes roughly 120,000 clones, more than 65% detected once. Material for sequencing was PBMCs. The receptors were sampled from a man aged 30 to 39 in good health and CMV-seropositive. Each CDR3 is given without its conserved first and last residue. D genes are given only for firm matches.

V,D,CDR3
TRBV2,TRBD1,ASKGTGGEKLF
TRBV27,TRBD2,ASSYGGGYNEQF
TRBV28,-,ASSPGLVEDTQY
TRBV6-5,-,ASSYEGRSYNEQF
TRBV6-5,-,ASSYGGAMNEQF
TRBV1,-,TSSHTNTGELF
TRBV7-9,TRBD2,ASSRRGGPYNEQF
TRBV11-2,TRBD2,ASSSLAGRGAQY
TRBV6-4,-,ASKAGAFETQY
TRBV5-1,TRBD2,ASSVIAGDYNEQF
TRBV27,-,ATTVGNEQF
TRBV7-2,-,ASSLRSDEQY
TRBV28,TRBD1,ASSLAFPTGGASEKLF
TRBV28,TRBD2,ASSSGTSVHTQY
TRBV19,TRBD1,ASSIEGTEDEQY
TRBV15,-,ATSGSGSLSGANVLT
TRBV28,-,AITQAATNEKLF
TRBV7-9,TRBD1,ASSLPASRQGTEETQY
TRBV28,-,ASSYRQVGGETQY
TRBV5-1,-,ASSLTLPPYNEQF
TRBV30,-,AWSASRGRYT
TRBV5-1,-,ASSLGVDEQF
TRBV6-6,-,ASSYSEGNTEAF
TRBV19,TRBD1,ASSIDLATGGNQPQH
TRBV27,-,ASSLGGGGRSYGYT